This entry lists 17 T cell receptor beta chains sequenced from one sample in a study of cytomegalovirus exposure and HLA in healthy donors (dated by TCRdb to the late 2010s). Receptors were amplified or captured by the immunoSEQ multiplex PCR assay. For the multiplex PCR, a mixture combining 60 forward primers for TCR Vbeta segments and 13 reverse primers for TCR Jbeta segments was used. TCRdb carries this immuneACCESS record with in-frame sequences only. Its versions omit some clonotypes, under half of them owing to an unresolved V gene in the studies checked, with the rest unexplained. Counted in this sample were approximately 150,000 clones; about four fifths of them appeared once. The ten largest clones capture about 6.7% of the sample. Material for sequencing was PBMCs. The receptors were sampled from a man aged 50 to 59 in good health and CMV-seropositive.

The chain combines TRBV9 with TRBJ2-2, with 10 positions matching TRBD2. This CDR3 region has 16 residues. Germline lookup yields CDR1 SGDLS and CDR2 YYNGEE. V shed 4 bases, J shed 2 bases, and the junction held 5 bases outside the gene matches. The CDR3 bases are TGTGCCAGCAGCACACTAGCGGGACTAAACACCGGGGAGCTGTTTTTT. Encoded protein: CASSTLAGLNTGELFF.

With regard to this clone: A junction end diverges from the germline sequence, so it may reflect a read error. This chain joins TRBV7-9 and TRBJ2-5; D is possibly TRBD2 (5 bases). CDR3 length: 14 residues. Germline V gene data show CDR1 as SEHNR and CDR2 as FQNEAQ (reference sequence). The DNA for the CDR3 is TGTTCCAGCAGCTACCCCCGGGGTCGAGAGACCCAGTACTTC. Translated: CSSSYPRGRETQYF.

Only a few counts were recorded for this clone. For the CDR3, the DNA is TGTGCCAGCAGCGTAGCAGGGACAGGGTACAATGAGCAGTTCTTC. Protein product: CASSVAGTGYNEQFF. The chain couples TRBV9 to TRBJ2-1; 9 nucleotides line up with TRBD1. From germline, CDR1 is SGDLS and CDR2 YYNGEE. Trimming removed 0 bases from V and 4 bases from J; junction bases left unmatched: 2. CDR3 length equals 15 residues.

This clone came up once. The chain uses TRBV2 and TRBJ2-7, with D perhaps TRBD1 (6 bases). This CDR3 is 14 amino acids long. V was cut by 4 bases and J by 1 base, with 11 bases left in between. Germline CDR1 reads SNHLY; CDR2 reads FYNNEI. This CDR3 is CASSVPRGSYEQYF. The CDR3 region has the DNA TGTGCCAGCAGTGTCCCCAGGGGTTCCTACGAGCAGTACTTC.

The chain employs TRBV12-5 and TRBJ1-2, with TRBD1 matching over 8 bases. The CDR3 is 17 amino acids. Germline V gives CDR1 LGHNT, CDR2 FRNRAP. Trimming removed 3 bases from V and 2 bases from J; junction bases left unmatched: 11. CDR3 sequence reads: CASGFGTGSSENYGYTF. CDR3 bases: TGTGCTAGTGGTTTCGGGACAGGATCTTCTGAGAACTATGGCTACACCTTC.

This chain's CDR3 is CSVGLLPTNEKLFF. CDR3 nucleotide sequence: TGCAGCGTTGGACTCCTTCCAACTAATGAAAAACTGTTTTTT. This chain connects TRBV29-1 to TRBJ1-4, with D uncertain. Germline assignment: CDR1 SQVTM and CDR2 ANQGSEA. The CDR3 totals 14 residues. V was trimmed by 4 bases and J by 0 bases, leaving 9 bases between them.

This chain uses TRBV2 with TRBJ2-5; D ambiguous. V lost 2 bases to trimming and J lost 5 bases, with 3 bases between them. Per the germline V gene, CDR1 is SNHLY and CDR2 is FYNNEI. There are 11 residues in the CDR3. The CDR3 spells CASSERETQYF. The CDR3 nucleotides read TGTGCCAGCAGTGAACGTGAGACCCAGTACTTC. The complete variable domain, with remaining parts taken from reference TRBV2 and TRBJ2-5, reads EPEVTQTPSHQVTQMGQEVILRCVPISNHLYFYWYRQILGQKVEFLVSFYNNEISEKSEIFDDQFSVERPDGSNFTLKIRSTKLEDSAMYFCASSERETQYFGPGTRLLVL.

Details on this clone: At one end the junction does not follow the germline gene, possibly because of a read error. The chain combines TRBV29-1 with TRBJ1-2; perhaps TRBD1 as D (6 bases). The CDR3 contains 12 residues. Germline loops: CDR1 SQVTM, CDR2 ANQGSEA. The CDR3, as DNA: TGCAGCGTTAGGGGGTCGAACTATGGCCACACCTTC. It specifies CSVRGSNYGHTF.

V and J are TRBV28 and TRBJ2-3, with D possibly being TRBD2 (7 bases). Germline CDR1 is MDHEN and CDR2 is SYDVKM. V was shortened by 5 bases and J by 1 base, with 10 bases between the two germline ends. The CDR3 runs 14 residues. The CDR3 protein is CASSRGGRTDTQYF. The CDR3 DNA is TGTGCCAGCAGTAGGGGGGGGCGCACAGATACGCAGTATTTT.

V is TRBV27 and J is TRBJ1-2; maybe TRBD1 (6 bases). V lost 5 bases to trimming and J lost 2 bases, with 12 bases between them. The CDR3 is made up of 14 amino acids. From germline, CDR1 is MNHEY and CDR2 SMNVEV (reference sequence). The CDR3 sequence is CASSLQGRNYGYTF. As DNA, the CDR3 is TGTGCCAGCAGTCTCCAGGGGCGGAACTATGGCTACACCTTC.

This clone was picked up a small number of times. V and J are TRBV5-1 and TRBJ2-1, with 9 bases identical to TRBD1. The germline V gene has CDR1 SGHRS and CDR2 YFSETQ. The junction had 7 bases not matched to a gene; V was cut back by 4 bases and J by 5 bases. The CDR3 sequence is 15 residues long. The DNA of the CDR3 is TGCGCCAGCAGCGGACCGGGACAGGGTAACAATGAGCAGTTCTTC. As protein: CASSGPGQGNNEQFF.

The rearrangement joins TRBV28 to TRBJ2-7, with 10 positions matching TRBD1. Per the germline V gene, CDR1 is MDHEN and CDR2 is SYDVKM. The CDR3 has 14 residues. Trimming took 6 bases from V and 4 from J; bases not matched to a gene: 6. CDR3 protein: CASSPTGGDYEQYF. DNA for the CDR3: TGTGCCAGCAGCCCGACAGGGGGCGATTACGAGCAGTACTTC.

As concerns this clone: At one end the junction does not follow the germline gene, possibly because of a read error. Other DNA sequences of this sample code for an identical CDR3. The J gene is TRBJ1-2, the V gene TRBV7-9; the D is unclear. The CDR3 covers 11 residues. From germline, CDR1 is SEHNR and CDR2 FQNEAQ (reference sequence). The CDR3 sequence: CSSSLERGYTF. The DNA of the CDR3 is TGTTCCAGCAGCCTTGAACGGGGCTACACCTTC.

The J gene is TRBJ2-2, the V gene TRBV6-5, with D unresolved. This CDR3 spans 13 amino acids. V was cut by 2 bases and J by 7 bases, with 8 bases left in between. Germline V gene lookup returns CDR1 MNHEY and CDR2 SVGAGI. CDR3 in amino acids: CASSYEFSGELFF. CDR3 in DNA: TGTGCCAGCAGTTACGAGTTTAGCGGGGAGCTGTTTTTT.

This sequence joins TRBV4-1 and TRBJ2-1; D possibly corresponds to TRBD2 (5 bases). The CDR3 sequence is 15 residues long. The germline V and J ends were trimmed by 1 base and 5 bases, with 12 bases remaining between them. Germline CDR1 is MGHRA and CDR2 is YSYEKL. The CDR3 DNA sequence: TGCGCCAGCAGCCAAGGTTCCGGGATCCACAATGAGCAGTTCTTC. It encodes CASSQGSGIHNEQFF.

The rearrangement joins TRBV28 to TRBJ1-2; D uncertain. Trimming removed 4 bases at V and 5 bases at J, with 17 bases between. This CDR3 is 15 amino acids long. Per germline, CDR1 MDHEN and CDR2 SYDVKM. CDR3 in amino acids: CASSSFMHWRYGYTF. The CDR3 DNA follows: TGTGCCAGCAGTTCCTTTATGCATTGGAGGTATGGCTACACCTTC.

This clone was counted a few times. The rearrangement links TRBV7-8 to TRBJ2-3, with 7 bases that match TRBD1. Germline lookup yields CDR1 SGHVS and CDR2 FQNEAQ. The CDR3 runs to 16 residues. V shed 1 base and J 3 bases; nucleotides not matched to a gene: 7. The CDR3 region has the DNA TGTGCCAGCAGCTTAGGCAGTGGGGGACAGACAGATACGCAGTATTTT. This sequence encodes CASSLGSGGQTDTQYF. The full variable domain, its missing parts supplied by reference TRBV7-8 and TRBJ2-3, is GAGVSQSPRYKVAKRGQDVALRCDPISGHVSLFWYQQALGQGPEFLTYFQNEAQLDKSGLPSDRFFAERPEGSVSTLKIQRTQQEDSAVYLCASSLGSGGQTDTQYFGPGTRLTVL.